This TCR beta chain was documented in a study of siplizumab effects on memory and regulatory T cells. As to this clone: The antigen is unknown. Other nucleotide sequences from this sample produce the same CDR3.

In germline, CDR1 is SGDLS, CDR2 YYNGEE. Between the trimmed V and J ends, which lost 0 bases and 1 base, there was a span of 7 bases. CDR3 length equals 15 residues. Overall study findings and caveats: Treg origin accounted for an average of about 74% of mappable alloreactive CD4+ clones with siplizumab and 25% to 30% in controls.

Clones were sequenced by immunoSEQ multiplex PCR, and TCRdb holds only the in-frame ones, with some missing. Among about 110,000 clones listed, 90% to 95% were seen once. V gene TRBV9 combines with J gene TRBJ2-2; D not resolved. The receptor's source is a human donor in good health. What was sequenced was Tregs sorted from blood. CDR3: CASSVGSGNTGELFF. The CDR3 DNA reads TGTGCCAGCAGCGTAGGGAGTGGGAACACCGGGGAGCTGTTTTTT.